The 3 T cell receptor beta chains in this list originate from one sample, sequenced in a study of human versus mouse CDR3 diversity and MHC coevolution. Assay: immunoSEQ multiplex PCR; the TCRdb copy retains only in-frame clones and omits some. Of around 59,000 clones in the sample, 94% were seen once. Sequencing used naive CD4+ T cells from blood. Indicated subset: CD45RO-negative CD62L-positive naive CD4 T cells. The source of these receptors is a person in their sixties or seventies in good health.

This clone has only a few counts. The CDR3 bases are TGTGCCAGTAGTATAGGAGCTAACTATGGCTACACCTTC. Protein: CASSIGANYGYTF. V and J are TRBV19 and TRBJ1-2; D is ambiguous. From germline, CDR1 is LNHDA and CDR2 SQIVND (reference sequence). Trimming removed 1 base from V and 0 bases from J, with 3 bases in between. The CDR3 extends over 13 amino acids. Filled out from reference TRBV19 and TRBJ1-2, the complete variable domain reads DGGITQSPKYLFRKEGQNVTLSCEQNLNHDAMYWYRQDPGQGLRLIYYSQIVNDFQKGDIAEGYSVSREKKESFPLTVTSAQKNPTAFYLCASSIGANYGYTFGSGTRLTVV.

The chain carries TRBV2 and TRBJ2-1, with TRBD2 matching 11 bases. From germline, CDR1 is SNHLY and CDR2 FYNNEI. The trim removed 5 bases at V and 10 bases at J, leaving 7 bases unmatched. There are 14 residues in the CDR3. CDR3 in amino acids: CASSTGLAVREQFF. In DNA form, the CDR3 reads TGTGCCAGCAGTACGGGACTAGCGGTCAGAGAGCAGTTCTTC. Looking up the rest from reference TRBV2 and TRBJ2-1 gives the full variable domain: EPEVTQTPSHQVTQMGQEVILRCVPISNHLYFYWYRQILGQKVEFLVSFYNNEISEKSEIFDDQFSVERPDGSNFTLKIRSTKLEDSAMYFCASSTGLAVREQFFGPGTRLTVL.

V is TRBV9 and J is TRBJ2-5, with D unresolved. Trimming removed 4 bases at V and 1 base at J, with 11 bases between. The CDR3 covers 14 residues. Germline CDR1 and CDR2: SGDLS and YYNGEE. This chain's CDR3 is CASSSNPGQETQYF. Written as DNA, the CDR3 is TGTGCCAGCAGCTCAAATCCGGGCCAAGAGACCCAGTACTTC.